The clone carrying this TCR beta chain was observed a handful of times. Its antigen is not known. Germline V gene lookup returns CDR1 MNHNS and CDR2 SASEGT. With V trimmed by 6 bases and J by 0 bases, 2 bases remained unmatched. The CDR3 runs to 13 residues. The data originate from a study of radiotherapy plus CTLA-4 blockade in lung cancer. Study information: Disease control reached about 28%, with objective responses in approximately 17%. The study's findings and limits: Radiotherapy plus ipilimumab was followed by expansion in blood of tumor-derived TCR clones.

Here immunoSEQ multiplex PCR was the method, and the copy in TCRdb shows in-frame clones only, minus some. The sample has about 47,000 clones, around 69% seen once. Focal radiation with ipilimumab CTLA-4 blockade was given to patients with chemo-refractory metastatic non-small-cell lung cancer. The rearrangement joins TRBV6-1 to TRBJ2-7; TRBD1 aligns across 7 bases. This sequence originates from a human donor with non-small cell lung cancer who had stable disease on radiotherapy plus ipilimumab. Source: peripheral blood, taken from a patient treated with radiotherapy plus ipilimumab. CDR3 DNA: TGTGCCAGCAGACAGGGGAGCTCCTACGAGCAGTACGTC. Translation gives CASRQGSSYEQYV.